A selection of T cell receptor beta chains follows, all from one sample in a study of OX40 agonist ivuxolimab in advanced cancers. Sequencing was performed with immunoSEQ multiplex PCR; in TCRdb, only in-frame clones are kept and a portion is missing. Of tens of thousands of clones listed, 80% to 90% are singletons. This specimen consisted of CD4+ or CD8+ T cells sorted from blood, obtained in a trial of the OX40 agonist ivuxolimab. The receptor source for this set is an adult with an advanced solid tumor such as melanoma, head and neck, liver or kidney cancer. CDR3s include the opening cysteine and the closing phenylalanine or tryptophan. Each record gives: CDR3 DNA, CDR3 protein, V gene, J gene, D gene, clone size. The D gene is left open where the match is weak. Size is omitted from some rows. Given values are once, few, many or a class for expanded clones.

CDR3nt: TGTGCCAGCAGTGAAGCGGGAGACTCCTACGAGCAGTACTTC
CDR3aa: CASSEAGDSYEQYF
v_gene: TRBV6-1
j_gene: TRBJ2-7
d_gene: NA
abundance: NA

CDR3nt: TGTGCCAGCAGGTCCGGGACAGGGACTCAGCCCCAGCATTTT
CDR3aa: CASRSGTGTQPQHF
v_gene: TRBV28
j_gene: TRBJ1-5
d_gene: TRBD1
abundance: NA

CDR3nt: TGTGCCAGTAAGACTCAGGGGGCCGACACTGAAGCTTTCTTT
CDR3aa: CASKTQGADTEAFF
v_gene: TRBV19
j_gene: TRBJ1-1
d_gene: TRBD1
abundance: once

CDR3nt: TGTGCCAGCAGCTTAGCAATAGGCTACGAGCAGTACTTC
CDR3aa: CASSLAIGYEQYF
v_gene: TRBV7-2
j_gene: TRBJ2-7
d_gene: NA
abundance: NA

CDR3nt: TGTGCCAGCAGCTTAGGCGGGAGGGGGGACAATGAGCAGTTCTTC
CDR3aa: CASSLGGRGDNEQFF
v_gene: TRBV7-6
j_gene: TRBJ2-1
d_gene: TRBD2
abundance: NA

CDR3nt: TGTGCCAGCAGCCCGAGGACAGGGGGACCAGATACGCAGTATTTT
CDR3aa: CASSPRTGGPDTQYF
v_gene: TRBV11-1
j_gene: TRBJ2-3
d_gene: TRBD1
abundance: NA

CDR3nt: TGTGCCAGCAGTTTTAATTCAGGGGAGGGGCATTTT
CDR3aa: CASSFNSGEGHF
v_gene: TRBV28
j_gene: TRBJ1-5
d_gene: NA
abundance: NA

CDR3nt: TGTGCCAGCAGTTCAACGAACACCTACGAGCAGTACTTC
CDR3aa: CASSSTNTYEQYF
v_gene: TRBV28
j_gene: TRBJ2-7
d_gene: NA
abundance: NA

CDR3nt: TGTGCCAGCAGTGGGACTGGGGACTCCTACGAGCAGTACTTC
CDR3aa: CASSGTGDSYEQYF
v_gene: TRBV6-1
j_gene: TRBJ2-7
d_gene: NA
abundance: NA

CDR3nt: TGTGCCAGCAGCCCCTCTGGGACAGGGGATCAGCCCCAGCATTTT
CDR3aa: CASSPSGTGDQPQHF
v_gene: TRBV28
j_gene: TRBJ1-5
d_gene: TRBD1
abundance: NA

CDR3nt: TGTGCTGGTGAAAAACTGTTTTTT
CDR3aa: CAGEKLFF
v_gene: TRBV6-1
j_gene: TRBJ1-4
d_gene: NA
abundance: NA

CDR3nt: TGTGCCAGCAGAGAAGGGCTAGCGCAAGAGACCCAGTACTTC
CDR3aa: CASREGLAQETQYF
v_gene: TRBV28
j_gene: TRBJ2-5
d_gene: NA
abundance: NA

CDR3nt: TGTGCCAGCAGCTATCAAGAGACCCAGTACTTC
CDR3aa: CASSYQETQYF
v_gene: TRBV7-9
j_gene: TRBJ2-5
d_gene: NA
abundance: few

CDR3nt: TGTGCCAGCAGTTACTGGACTAGCGGGAGCGGTACGCAGTATTTT
CDR3aa: CASSYWTSGSGTQYF
v_gene: TRBV6-6
j_gene: TRBJ2-3
d_gene: TRBD2
abundance: few

CDR3nt: TGTGCCAGTAGTACTTTACAGGGAAATTCACCCCTCCACTTT
CDR3aa: CASSTLQGNSPLHF
v_gene: TRBV19
j_gene: TRBJ1-6
d_gene: NA
abundance: NA

CDR3nt: TGTGCCAGCAGCTGGGGCGGAAGCTCCTACAATGAGCAGTTCTTC
CDR3aa: CASSWGGSSYNEQFF
v_gene: TRBV5-6
j_gene: TRBJ2-1
d_gene: NA
abundance: NA

CDR3nt: TGTGCCAGCAGCTCCTACCAACTTGACATTAATGAAAAACTGTTTTTT
CDR3aa: CASSSYQLDINEKLFF
v_gene: TRBV7-4
j_gene: TRBJ1-4
d_gene: NA
abundance: NA

CDR3nt: TGTGCCAGCAGCCAAGACAGCTCCTACGAGCAGTACTTC
CDR3aa: CASSQDSSYEQYF
v_gene: TRBV7-3
j_gene: TRBJ2-7
d_gene: NA
abundance: NA

CDR3nt: TGCGCCAGCAGCGTACGACAGGGGGTTAATGAAAAACTGTTTTTT
CDR3aa: CASSVRQGVNEKLFF
v_gene: TRBV5-1
j_gene: TRBJ1-4
d_gene: TRBD1
abundance: NA

CDR3nt: TGTGCCAGTAGTATCAGGGATCTTCCCAATGAGCAGTTCTTC
CDR3aa: CASSIRDLPNEQFF
v_gene: TRBV19
j_gene: TRBJ2-1
d_gene: NA
abundance: NA

CDR3nt: TGTGCCAGCAGTAAGACAGGGGGCGAAGAGACCCAGTACTTC
CDR3aa: CASSKTGGEETQYF
v_gene: TRBV5-6
j_gene: TRBJ2-5
d_gene: TRBD1
abundance: NA

CDR3nt: TGTGCCAGCAGTTCGGGGAGGGAAAAACTGTTTTTT
CDR3aa: CASSSGREKLFF
v_gene: TRBV28
j_gene: TRBJ1-4
d_gene: NA
abundance: NA

CDR3nt: TGTGCCAGCAGCTTACAGGGACAGCCTTATGGCTACACCTTC
CDR3aa: CASSLQGQPYGYTF
v_gene: TRBV7-9
j_gene: TRBJ1-2
d_gene: TRBD1
abundance: NA

CDR3nt: TGCGCCAGCAGCCCTAGGACTAGCGACTCCTACGAGCAGTACTTC
CDR3aa: CASSPRTSDSYEQYF
v_gene: TRBV5-1
j_gene: TRBJ2-7
d_gene: TRBD2
abundance: NA